The rows below give T cell receptor beta chains drawn from one sample of a study of T cells in Graves' hyperthyroidism and ophthalmopathy. Via MiXCR, TCRdb re-called the multiplex PCR reads, giving one row per CDR3 protein. Altogether hundreds of thousands of distinct CDR3 sequences are present, roughly 13% being singletons, with the ten largest covering under 7%. Sequenced sample: blood. The receptors stem from a woman under 40 with Graves' hyperthyroidism that later progressed to Graves' ophthalmopathy. Both conserved end residues are trimmed from each CDR3.

CDR3: ASSYDWDHTDTQY
J: TRBJ2-3
V: TRBV6-5

CDR3: ASSGAGRVREQY
J: TRBJ2-7
V: TRBV25-1

CDR3: ASSLRGKAF
J: TRBJ1-1
V: TRBV12-3/TRBV12-4

CDR3: ASSSPRAF
J: TRBJ1-1
V: TRBV28

CDR3: ASSAPPWDSPYNEQF
J: TRBJ2-1
V: TRBV9

CDR3: SARDWGRNEQF
J: TRBJ2-1
V: TRBV20-1

CDR3: AWSSGGTGEAF
J: TRBJ1-1
V: TRBV30

CDR3: SLKSGGGGELF
J: TRBJ2-2
V: TRBV29-1

CDR3: ASSDPLNEKLF
J: TRBJ1-4
V: TRBV25-1

CDR3: ASSSDRTEQY
J: TRBJ2-7
V: TRBV5-1

CDR3: ASSEGKRTRGDTQY
J: TRBJ2-3
V: TRBV2

CDR3: ASSLDNNNEQF
J: TRBJ2-1
V: TRBV11-3

CDR3: AITEDRSNTEAF
J: TRBJ1-1
V: TRBV10-3

CDR3: ASSVAGGLSSYEQY
J: TRBJ2-7
V: TRBV9

CDR3: ASLSRGEHDEQY
J: TRBJ2-7
V: TRBV11-3

CDR3: ASSVARRGNTEAF
J: TRBJ1-1
V: TRBV25-1

CDR3: ASSFGTGAGEQY
J: TRBJ2-7
V: TRBV13

CDR3: SVPRGGDYNEQF
J: TRBJ2-1
V: TRBV29-1

CDR3: ASSQVVSSLETQY
J: TRBJ2-5
V: TRBV4-1

CDR3: ASSGTGGANSGANVLT
J: TRBJ2-6
V: TRBV18

CDR3: ASSTTDRLGSSSYEQY
J: TRBJ2-7
V: TRBV12-3/TRBV12-4

CDR3: ASTQVTYSGNTIY
J: TRBJ1-3
V: TRBV19

CDR3: ASRSDRATYGYT
J: TRBJ1-2
V: TRBV19

CDR3: ASSVGDRGGQPQH
J: TRBJ1-5
V: TRBV9

CDR3: ASSTGTVMNTEAF
J: TRBJ1-1
V: TRBV18

CDR3: ASSFGGSRNTEAF
J: TRBJ1-1
V: TRBV12-3/TRBV12-4

CDR3: ASSLGVGTGANVLT
J: TRBJ2-6
V: TRBV7-2

CDR3: ASWTGRTDTQY
J: TRBJ2-3
V: TRBV27

CDR3: SARTSDYTHSGANVLT
J: TRBJ2-6
V: TRBV20-1

CDR3: ASSLKGGLGEAF
J: TRBJ1-1
V: TRBV12-3/TRBV12-4

CDR3: ASSPRDKSGYT
J: TRBJ1-2
V: TRBV6-1

CDR3: ASSLEGGAKPQH
J: TRBJ1-5
V: TRBV7-6

CDR3: SVEGASGAVNEQY
J: TRBJ2-7
V: TRBV29-1

CDR3: ASSVAGAAEAF
J: TRBJ1-1
V: TRBV9

CDR3: ASSWGQNSGSTKNIQY
J: TRBJ2-4
V: TRBV11-1

CDR3: SARMDRNTEAF
J: TRBJ1-1
V: TRBV20-1

CDR3: SAPSLAGGTDTQY
J: TRBJ2-3
V: TRBV20-1

CDR3: ASSQTIRDSPLH
J: TRBJ1-6
V: TRBV3-1

CDR3: ASSSSTNTEAF
J: TRBJ1-1
V: TRBV7-3

CDR3: SATTSGFTDTQY
J: TRBJ2-3
V: TRBV20-1

CDR3: ASSVWGDSNQPQH
J: TRBJ1-5
V: TRBV9

CDR3: AWSSGQPNQPQH
J: TRBJ1-5
V: TRBV30

CDR3: ASILGVQDNQPQH
J: TRBJ1-5
V: TRBV28

CDR3: ASCRGNTYEQY
J: TRBJ2-7
V: TRBV6-1

CDR3: ASSEALAGSAGELF
J: TRBJ2-2
V: TRBV2

CDR3: ASSLRAGSSYNEQF
J: TRBJ2-1
V: TRBV11-3

CDR3: SVTTGVSYEQY
J: TRBJ2-7
V: TRBV29-1

CDR3: SVLIGVNYGYT
J: TRBJ1-2
V: TRBV29-1